These 7 T cell receptor beta chains came from one sample sequenced in a study of T cells expressing NK-cell markers. Reanalyzing the 5' RACE reads, TCRdb keeps one entry per CDR3 protein, without DNA. The sample is made up of approximately 380,000 distinct CDR3 sequences, and the top ten hold roughly 5.2% of it. The material sequenced was blood T cells: a sorted CD56 or NKG2C T cell subset, CD4+ or CD8+ T cells, or bulk PBMC T cells (not recorded which). The receptors here all came from a man aged 18 to 69 in good health.

The chain couples TRBV19 to TRBJ2-6. CDR1 is LNHDA, CDR2 SQIVND, per germline (reference sequence). CDR3 size: 15 residues. CDR3 residues: CASSYRPSGANVLTF.

J is TRBJ2-3 and V is TRBV20-1; the TCRdb call, TRBD2, lacks DNA for checking. The length of the CDR3 is 14 residues. Germline values: CDR1 DFQATT, CDR2 SNEGSKA (reference sequence). CDR3: CSARLAGGSDTQYF.

This rearrangement joins TRBV3-1 to TRBJ1-5; lacking DNA, the TRBD1 call made by TCRdb goes unchecked. The CDR3 runs to 17 residues. Germline lookup yields CDR1 LGHDT and CDR2 YNNKEL (reference sequence). The CDR3 protein is CASSLSAGTGVRQPQHF.

The chain carries TRBV7-8 and TRBJ2-5; checking the TCRdb D call of TRBD1 is not possible without DNA. Germline V gives CDR1 SGHVS, CDR2 FQNEAQ. The CDR3 loop spans 17 amino acids. CDR3: CASSLTLTGGIQETQYF.

The J gene is TRBJ1-2, the V gene TRBV3-1. The length of the CDR3 is 14 residues. The germline CDR1 and CDR2 sequences are LGHDT and YNNKEL (reference sequence). The CDR3 loop is CASSQEGTNYGYTF.

This chain joins TRBV20-1 and TRBJ2-1; TCRdb indicates TRBD2, and absent DNA this call remains unverified. This CDR3 is 15 amino acids long. The germline gives CDR1 DFQATT, CDR2 SNEGSKA (reference sequence). The CDR3 is CSARVEGLAGNEQFF.

The chain combines TRBV7-6 with TRBJ2-7. The germline gives CDR1 SGHVS, CDR2 FNYEAQ. This CDR3 has 13 residues. The CDR3 sequence: CASSLGTYYEQYF. Variable domain in full (rest from reference TRBV7-6 and TRBJ2-7): GAGVSQSPRYKVTKRGQDVALRCDPISGHVSLYWYRQALGQGPEFLTYFNYEAQQDKSGLPNDRFSAERPEGSISTLTIQRTEQRDSAMYRCASSLGTYYEQYFGPGTRLTVT.